Listed here is a single TCR beta chain. It lacks a known antigen. Base-call qualities are not available, and no considerably larger clone is one nucleotide away. TCR CDR3 regions were amplified from genomic DNA by multiplex PCR using the deep immunoSEQ assay. For each cell subset, the extracted genomic DNA was distributed evenly across all wells of several immunoSEQ 96-well plates, and each plate served as one replicate. Each replicate PCR for sorted subsets received around 200 ng genomic DNA, equal to tens of thousands of T cell genomes. The purified libraries were quantified using a Qubit 3.0 fluorometer, sized with a Bioanalyzer 2100, and then quantified again using the KAPA Library Quantification kit. Every immunoSEQ 96-well plate was sequenced on a separate single-read 150-cycle Illumina NextSeq 550 flow cell. The source study handled its data this way. Because only junctional sequences without quality scores were contained in the immunoSEQ output, filtering matching that applied to full-length reads could not be performed. To assign V/J genes and CDR3, sequences were annotated using PyIR, a Python wrapper for IgBLAST v1.9, with IMGT germline references. Reads with weak V/J assignments (E-value above 1e-6), missing CDR3, stop codons, out-of-frame junctions, or ambiguous translated residues were removed. V3J clonotypes were defined by identical inferred V gene, J gene, and CDR3 amino acid sequence. The percentage overlap between two repertoires was calculated by dividing the number of shared unique clonotypes by the size of the smaller repertoire. RTK rarefaction, the Chao1 estimator, and Recon v2.1 estimates of unobserved clonotypes were used to assess repertoire richness. For all TCRbeta clonotypes obtained by the gDNA method from several donors, generation probabilities were computed with OLGA. TCRdb retrieved this table from immuneACCESS and kept in-frame rearrangements only. Not all clones are present; in checked studies, unresolved V genes account for under half, and no reason is known for the remainder. The V and J calls and clone size are taken from that table; D and trimming were inferred from the DNA. This sample holds under 1 million clones; around 96% were observed only once. Around 0.21% of the sample is taken by the ten largest.

Relative to germline, V is missing 5 bases and J is missing 5 bases, with 12 bases of the junction outside any gene match. The CDR3 spans 17 residues, from the cysteine through the phenylalanine. Just the 51-base CDR3 DNA is kept, in frame starting at base 1. Via the germline V gene (reference sequence), CDR1 is SEHNR and CDR2 FQNEAQ. CD8 naive samples were CD45RO-negative cells positively selected for CCR7, giving a CD45RA+CCR7+ population that excluded TemRA cells. The donors were healthy, HIV-negative adults who had no recently reported acute infections or vaccinations. Every donor was a Caucasian adult residing in Nashville, Tennessee, USA. Blood was collected by leukapheresis, and PBMCs were isolated by Ficoll-Histopaque density gradient centrifugation and then cryopreserved in liquid nitrogen vapor phase. Analytical flow cytometry was used to check the purity and quantity of each magnetically sorted T cell population. Each sorted fraction had its genomic DNA isolated and then quantified by UV absorbance on a Nanodrop 2000c.

These data are taken from a study of shared clonotypes between healthy human individuals (TCRdb year 2020). Study-wide context: The cohort comprised a couple of women and a few men aged 18 to 49 years. For each donor, three plates each were used for CD4 naive and CD4 memory, two plates were used for CD8 naive, and one plate was used for CD8 memory. Blood TCR repertoires of about five healthy adults were deeply sequenced to estimate repertoire size and the extent of clonotype sharing between individuals. Libraries were prepared and TCR repertoires were sequenced by different laboratories using diverse techniques, in order to increase sequencing depth and limit assay-specific biases. Leukapheresis yielded between about 0.94 and 10 billion PBMCs per donor.

Paper-wide results and their limitations: Naive subsets generally had larger estimated clonotype richness than memory subsets did. Sampling was restricted to blood, and TCR repertoires in tissue are likely to differ from TCR repertoires in blood. Incomplete sequencing was indicated by rarefaction of sorted-subset datasets, despite the large sequencing depth. Because the study included only a small number of donors, the genetic and exposure-history diversity represented was limited. Sharing across a few donors was observed for about 5% of naive CD4, 3% to 3.5% of naive CD8, over 2% of memory CD4, and roughly 0.4% of memory CD8 clonotypes. Higher generation probabilities were observed for clonotypes shared by all four sorted-subset donors than for non-shared clonotypes. Pairwise subsampling indicated that sequencing depth was expected to affect the degree of clonotype sharing among donors.

The sample taken for sequencing was naive CD8+ T cells sorted from blood. The label giving this sample's cell subset or site can be read as: CD45RA+CCR7+. The sequence came from a man aged 25-45 years in good health. The chain joins TRBV7-9 to TRBJ2-1; TRBD2 lines up with 10 middle nucleotides. The nucleotide sequence reads TGTGCCAGCAGCACCGATAGCTGGCTAGCGGGGGACAATGAGCAGTTCTTC. This yields the protein CASSTDSWLAGDNEQFF.